This TCR beta chain was retrieved from a study of CD8+ T cells in alopecia areata. Study details: Treated patients were given oral tofacitinib, which was dosed at 5 to 10 mg twice daily. General study results and limits: Researchers reported that TCR sharing among patients proved less clear than in mice, possibly HLA-linked.

Extraction and reverse transcription of RNA yielded cDNA as the sequencing template. Sequencing was performed with immunoSEQ multiplex PCR; in TCRdb, only in-frame clones are kept and a portion is missing. The sample yields about 120,000 clones, about two fifths seen once. CDR1 SGHRS and CDR2 YFSETQ come from the germline V gene. This CDR3 spans 15 amino acids. V dropped 0 bases and J dropped 5; count of bases not matched to a gene: 1. In alopecia areata patients, both lesional scalp punch biopsies and peripheral blood were collected. About this clone: The target antigen is unknown.

The genes are TRBV5-1 and TRBJ2-3; TRBD2 matches at 12 bases. The material sequenced was CD4+ T cells sorted from blood. The TCR originated in a human donor with alopecia areata. The CDR3 coding sequence is TGCGCCAGCAGCTTGGGGACTAGCGGGGAAGATACGCAGTATTTT. Encoded protein: CASSLGTSGEDTQYF.